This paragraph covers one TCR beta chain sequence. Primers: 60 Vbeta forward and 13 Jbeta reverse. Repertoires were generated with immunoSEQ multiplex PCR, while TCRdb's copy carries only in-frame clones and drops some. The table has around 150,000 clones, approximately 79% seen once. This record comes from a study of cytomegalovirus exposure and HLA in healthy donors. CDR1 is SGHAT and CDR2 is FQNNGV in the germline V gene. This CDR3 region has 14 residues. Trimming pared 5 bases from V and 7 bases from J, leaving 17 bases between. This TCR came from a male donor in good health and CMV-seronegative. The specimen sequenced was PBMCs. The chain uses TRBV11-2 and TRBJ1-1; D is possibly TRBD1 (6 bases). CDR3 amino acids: CASSQLNQGIEAFF. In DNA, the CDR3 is TGTGCCAGCAGCCAATTAAATCAGGGGATTGAAGCTTTCTTT.